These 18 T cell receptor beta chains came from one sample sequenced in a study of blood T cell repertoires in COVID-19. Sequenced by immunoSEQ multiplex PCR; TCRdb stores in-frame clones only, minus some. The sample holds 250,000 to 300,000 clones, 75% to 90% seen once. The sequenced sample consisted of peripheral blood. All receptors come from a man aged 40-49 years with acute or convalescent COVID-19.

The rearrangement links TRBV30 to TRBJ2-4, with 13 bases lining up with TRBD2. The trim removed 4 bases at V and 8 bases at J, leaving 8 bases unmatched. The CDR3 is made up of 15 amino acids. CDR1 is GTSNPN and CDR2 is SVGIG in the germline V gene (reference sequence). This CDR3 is CAWKTSGGALDIQYF. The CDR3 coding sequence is TGTGCCTGGAAAACTAGCGGGGGGGCTTTGGACATTCAGTACTTC.

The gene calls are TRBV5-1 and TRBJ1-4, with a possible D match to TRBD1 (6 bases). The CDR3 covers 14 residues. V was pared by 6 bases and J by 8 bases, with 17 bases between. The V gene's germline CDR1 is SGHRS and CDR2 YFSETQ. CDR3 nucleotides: TGCGCCAGCAATAATTTAGGGGGAGAAGAAAAACTGTTTTTT. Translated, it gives CASNNLGGEEKLFF.

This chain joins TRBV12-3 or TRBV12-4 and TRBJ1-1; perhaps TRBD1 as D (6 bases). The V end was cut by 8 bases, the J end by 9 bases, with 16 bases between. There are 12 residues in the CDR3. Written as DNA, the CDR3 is TGTGCCAGCTCGCGACAGGTAACGAAAGCTTTCTTT. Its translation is CASSRQVTKAFF.

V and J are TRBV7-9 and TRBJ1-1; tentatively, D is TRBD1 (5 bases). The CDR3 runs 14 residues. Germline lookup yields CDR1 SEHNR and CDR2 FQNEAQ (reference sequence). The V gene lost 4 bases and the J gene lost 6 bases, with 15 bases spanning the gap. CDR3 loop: CASSSTDSNAEAFF. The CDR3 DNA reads TGTGCCAGCAGCTCTACCGACAGCAACGCTGAAGCTTTCTTT.

CDR3 sequence reads: CASSYSFYGYTF. CDR3 DNA sequence: TGTGCCAGCAGTTACAGCTTCTATGGCTACACCTTC. The genes are TRBV6-5 and TRBJ1-2; D not certain. CDR3 length: 12 amino acids. Germline values: CDR1 MNHEY, CDR2 SVGAGI. V gave up 2 bases and J gave up 4 bases, with 5 bases separating them.

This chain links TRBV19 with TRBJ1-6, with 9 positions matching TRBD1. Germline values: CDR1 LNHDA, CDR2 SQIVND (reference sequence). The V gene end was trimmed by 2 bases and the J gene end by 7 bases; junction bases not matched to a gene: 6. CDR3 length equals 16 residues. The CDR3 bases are TGTGCCAGTAGTATACATTCCGGGACAGGGAATTCACCCCTCCACTTT. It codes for CASSIHSGTGNSPLHF.

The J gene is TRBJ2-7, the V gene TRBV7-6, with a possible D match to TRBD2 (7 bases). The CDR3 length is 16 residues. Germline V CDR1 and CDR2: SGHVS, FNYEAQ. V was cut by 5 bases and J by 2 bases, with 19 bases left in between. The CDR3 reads CASSNPREGVPYEQYF. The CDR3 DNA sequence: TGTGCCAGCAGCAACCCCAGGGAGGGGGTTCCCTACGAGCAGTACTTC.

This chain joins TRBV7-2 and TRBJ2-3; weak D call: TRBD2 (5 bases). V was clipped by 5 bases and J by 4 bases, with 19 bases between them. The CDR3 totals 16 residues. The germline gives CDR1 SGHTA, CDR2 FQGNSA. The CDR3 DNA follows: TGTGCCAGCAGCCCGAGGGTTTTAGATGAGTCAGATACGCAGTATTTT. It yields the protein CASSPRVLDESDTQYF.

CDR3 region: CAISGGLAGRNEQFF. For the CDR3, the DNA is TGTGCCATCAGTGGGGGACTAGCGGGGCGGAATGAGCAGTTCTTC. The rearrangement links TRBV10-3 to TRBJ2-1, with 13 bases lining up with TRBD2. Germline CDR1 ENHRY, CDR2 SYGVKD. V was clipped by 4 bases and J by 7 bases; unmatched bases: 4. There are 15 residues in the CDR3.

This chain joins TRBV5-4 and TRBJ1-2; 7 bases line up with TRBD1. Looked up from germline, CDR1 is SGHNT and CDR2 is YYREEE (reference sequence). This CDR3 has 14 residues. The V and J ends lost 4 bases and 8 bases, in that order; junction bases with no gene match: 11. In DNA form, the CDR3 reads TGTGCCAGCAGCAGGGACAGATGGACGGGGGGCTACACCTTC. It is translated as CASSRDRWTGGYTF. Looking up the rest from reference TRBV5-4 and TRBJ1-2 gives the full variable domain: ETGVTQSPTHLIKTRGQQVTLRCSSQSGHNTVSWYQQALGQGPQFIFQYYREEENGRGNFPPRFSGLQFPNYSSELNVNALELDDSALYLCASSRDRWTGGYTFGSGTRLTVV.

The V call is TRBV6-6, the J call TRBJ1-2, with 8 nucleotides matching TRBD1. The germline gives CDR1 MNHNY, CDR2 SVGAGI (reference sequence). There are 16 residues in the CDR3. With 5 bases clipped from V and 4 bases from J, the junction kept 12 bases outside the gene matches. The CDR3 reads CASSQNRRTGPYGYTF. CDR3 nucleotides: TGTGCCAGCAGTCAAAACCGGAGGACAGGGCCCTATGGCTACACCTTC.

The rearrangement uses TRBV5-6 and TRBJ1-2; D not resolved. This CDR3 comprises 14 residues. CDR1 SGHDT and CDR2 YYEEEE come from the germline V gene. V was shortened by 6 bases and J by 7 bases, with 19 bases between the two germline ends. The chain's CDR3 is CASNPGERRSGYTF. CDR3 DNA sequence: TGTGCCAGCAACCCCGGGGAGAGACGTAGTGGCTACACCTTC.

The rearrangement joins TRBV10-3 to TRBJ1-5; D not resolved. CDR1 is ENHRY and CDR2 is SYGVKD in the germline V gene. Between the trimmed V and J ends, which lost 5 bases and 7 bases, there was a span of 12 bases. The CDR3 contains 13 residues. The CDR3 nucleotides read TGTGCCATCAGTTCCCCCGAGGGACAGCCCCAGCATTTT. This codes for CAISSPEGQPQHF.

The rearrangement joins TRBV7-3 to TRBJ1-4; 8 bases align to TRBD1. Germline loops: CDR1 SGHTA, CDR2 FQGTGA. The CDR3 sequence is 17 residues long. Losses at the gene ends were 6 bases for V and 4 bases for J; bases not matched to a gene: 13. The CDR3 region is CASRGGAGGASNEKLFF. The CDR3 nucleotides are TGTGCCAGCAGAGGGGGAGCAGGGGGCGCAAGTAATGAAAAACTGTTTTTT.

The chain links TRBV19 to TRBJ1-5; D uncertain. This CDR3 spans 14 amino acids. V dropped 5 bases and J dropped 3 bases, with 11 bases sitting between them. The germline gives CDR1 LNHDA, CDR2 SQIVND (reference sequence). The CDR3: CASSQWRINQPQHF. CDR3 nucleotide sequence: TGTGCCAGTAGTCAGTGGCGGATCAATCAGCCCCAGCATTTT.

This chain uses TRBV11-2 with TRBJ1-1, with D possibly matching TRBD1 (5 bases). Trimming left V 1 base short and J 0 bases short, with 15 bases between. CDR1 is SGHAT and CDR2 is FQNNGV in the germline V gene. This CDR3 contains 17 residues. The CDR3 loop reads CASSLVRLRQLNTEAFF. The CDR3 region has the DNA TGTGCCAGCAGCTTAGTGCGGCTTCGACAGTTGAACACTGAAGCTTTCTTT.

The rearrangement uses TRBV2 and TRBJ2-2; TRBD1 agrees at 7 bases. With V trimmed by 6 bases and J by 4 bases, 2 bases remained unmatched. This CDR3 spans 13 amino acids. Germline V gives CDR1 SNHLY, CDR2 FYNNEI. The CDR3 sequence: CASSGQVTGELFF. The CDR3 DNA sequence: TGTGCCAGCAGCGGACAGGTCACCGGGGAGCTGTTTTTT.

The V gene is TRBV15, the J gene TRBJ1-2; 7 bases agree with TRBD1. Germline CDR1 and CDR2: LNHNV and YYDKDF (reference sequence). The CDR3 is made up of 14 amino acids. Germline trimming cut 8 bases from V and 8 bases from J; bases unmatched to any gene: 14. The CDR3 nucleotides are TGTGCCACCTTGGGGGACAGCCCGAAGGGCGGCTACACCTTC. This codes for CATLGDSPKGGYTF.